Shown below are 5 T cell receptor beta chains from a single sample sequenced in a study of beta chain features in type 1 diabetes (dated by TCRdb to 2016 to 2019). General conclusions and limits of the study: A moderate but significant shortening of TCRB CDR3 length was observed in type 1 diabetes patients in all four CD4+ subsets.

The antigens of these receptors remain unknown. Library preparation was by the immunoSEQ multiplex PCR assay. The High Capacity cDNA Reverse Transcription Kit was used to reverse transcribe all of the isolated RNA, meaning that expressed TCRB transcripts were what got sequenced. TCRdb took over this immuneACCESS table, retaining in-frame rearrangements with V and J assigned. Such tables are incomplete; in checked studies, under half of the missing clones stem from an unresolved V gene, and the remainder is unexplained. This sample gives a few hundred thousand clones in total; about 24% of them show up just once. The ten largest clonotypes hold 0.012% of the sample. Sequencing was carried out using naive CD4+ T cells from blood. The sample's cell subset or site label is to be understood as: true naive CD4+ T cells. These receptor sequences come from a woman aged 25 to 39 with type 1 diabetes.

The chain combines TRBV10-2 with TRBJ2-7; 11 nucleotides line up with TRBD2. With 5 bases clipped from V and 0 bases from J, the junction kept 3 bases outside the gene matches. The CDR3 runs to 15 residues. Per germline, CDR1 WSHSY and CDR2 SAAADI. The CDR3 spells CASSTSGGYSYEQYF. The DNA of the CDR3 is TGCGCCAGCAGTACTAGCGGGGGTTACTCCTACGAGCAGTACTTC.

This chain's CDR3 is CASSTRGEAFF. CDR3 nucleotides: TGTGCCAGCAGCACGCGCGGGGAAGCTTTCTTT. J is TRBJ1-1 and V is TRBV7-2, with D uncertain. The V and J ends lost 5 bases and 8 bases respectively, with 9 bases between them. The CDR3 spans 11 residues. CDR1 and CDR2 from the germline V gene are SGHTA and FQGNSA.

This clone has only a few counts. CDR3 sequence (DNA): TGTGCCAGCAGCCAACGGGGAGCAGATACGCAGTATTTT. Protein: CASSQRGADTQYF. This chain uses TRBV7-3 with TRBJ2-3; the D gene is possibly TRBD2 (5 bases). The CDR3 totals 13 residues. Trimming took 5 bases from V and 4 from J, leaving 10 bases between them. Germline V gene sequence: CDR1 SGHTA, CDR2 FQGTGA.

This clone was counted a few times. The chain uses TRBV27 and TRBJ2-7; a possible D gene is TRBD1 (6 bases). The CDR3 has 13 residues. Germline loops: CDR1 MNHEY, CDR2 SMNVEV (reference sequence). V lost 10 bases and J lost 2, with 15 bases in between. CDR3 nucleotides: TGTGCCACCCCGGGTGGGGGCCCCTACGAGCAGTACTTC. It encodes CATPGGGPYEQYF.

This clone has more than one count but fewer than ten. CDR3 sequence (DNA): TGTGCCACCAGCGTAATGTACTCTGGGGCCAACGTCCTGACTTTC. Translated: CATSVMYSGANVLTF. The genes are TRBV15 and TRBJ2-6, with D unresolved. Germline V lookup: CDR1 LNHNV, CDR2 YYDKDF (reference sequence). The CDR3 is made up of 15 amino acids. V was trimmed by 5 bases and J by 0 bases, leaving 8 bases between them.